This entry is about one T cell receptor (beta chain). V was pared by 7 bases and J by 6 bases, with 10 bases of the junction left unmatched. Germline CDR1 MNHEY, CDR2 SMNVEV (reference sequence). The CDR3 loop spans 16 amino acids. This entry belongs to a study of shared clonotypes between healthy human individuals. Terminally differentiated effector memory CD45RA+ cells were excluded by CCR7 positive selection of CD45RO-negative cells. The authors' processing: Because ImmunoSEQ provided only junction sequences with no quality scores, the filtering differed. Assay used: immunoSEQ multiplex PCR; TCRdb lists only in-frame clones, some missing. V, J and clone size are taken as reported in that table, and D and trimming were inferred from the DNA itself. Found here are around 2,000,000 clones, approximately 94% of them singletons; the top ten hold 1% to 1.5%.

The origin of this receptor is a young man in good health. The chain carries TRBV27 and TRBJ1-6, with TRBD1 identical over 9 bases. Sequencing was done on a sample of naive CD8+ T cells sorted from blood. The CDR3 DNA is TGTGCCAGCAAGCCGGGACAGGGTTACCCTAATTCACCCCTCCACTTT. It yields the protein CASKPGQGYPNSPLHF.